This T cell receptor (beta chain) derives from a study of blood T cells in healthy people across ages. V lost 4 bases to trimming and J lost 7 bases, with 14 bases between them. This CDR3 region has 15 residues. Germline assignment: CDR1 ENHRY and CDR2 SYGVKD. The study drew donors from healthy Caucasian individuals in Russia aged roughly 6 to 90. The use of a sample-barcoded 5' primer and a J-beta primer mix characterized a second PCR of about 6 to 11 cycles. Each cDNA molecule carried a tag from a template-switch adaptor that contained 12 random nucleotides. MiXCR, applied by TCRdb to the 5' RACE reads, yields one record per CDR3 protein. Among over 500,000 distinct CDR3 sequences listed, over 40% were seen once.

The chain carries TRBV10-3 and TRBJ1-6; D remains unclear. This clonotype was sampled from a woman aged 80 or older in good health. The source material was blood. The CDR3 region is CAISGDGSRNSPLHF. The CDR3 nucleotides read TGTGCCATCAGTGGTGATGGGTCTCGAAATTCACCCCTCCACTTT.